These T cell receptor beta chains were read from a single sample in a study of response to subunit inactivated influenza vaccine. TCRdb processed the RT-PCR reads anew with MiXCR; each CDR3 protein has one entry. This repertoire shows 500,000 to 550,000 distinct CDR3 sequences, approximately 7.8% found once; its top ten account for under 15%. The source was PBMCs from blood, collected around 2 years after vaccination. These receptors were collected from a man aged 50-75 years who received an inactivated influenza vaccine. CDR3s include the opening cysteine and the closing phenylalanine or tryptophan. Each record gives: V gene, clone size, D gene, J gene, CDR3 DNA, CDR3 protein. D genes are given only for firm matches. Only part of the rows carry a size: once, few, many, or a class if the clone is expanded.

V: TRBV4-2; size: many; D: TRBD2; J: TRBJ2-2; DNA: TGTGCCAGCAGCCGCCGACTAGCGGGGGGCGGGGGCACCGGGGAGCTGTTTTTT; CDR3: CASSRRLAGGGGTGELFF
V: TRBV27; size: NA; D: NA; J: TRBJ2-3; DNA: TGTGCCAGCAGTTTATCCCGGGACACAGATACGCAGTATTTT; CDR3: CASSLSRDTDTQYF
V: TRBV5-6; size: few; D: TRBD1; J: TRBJ2-3; DNA: TGTGCCAGCATCCCCCGACAGGGGGGGACAGATACGCAGTATTTT; CDR3: CASIPRQGGTDTQYF
V: TRBV27; size: many; D: NA; J: TRBJ1-1; DNA: TGTGCCAGCAAGGAAACAGGATTGAACACTGAAGCTTTCTTT; CDR3: CASKETGLNTEAFF
V: TRBV7-8; size: NA; D: NA; J: TRBJ1-5; DNA: TGTGCCAGCAGCTTAGGTCTCATAGAACCTAATCAGCCCCAGCATTTT; CDR3: CASSLGLIEPNQPQHF
V: TRBV6-2/TRBV6-3; size: few; D: NA; J: TRBJ2-3; DNA: TGTGCCAGCGTTGACCACAGCGCGGTCACAGATACGCAGTATTTT; CDR3: CASVDHSAVTDTQYF
V: TRBV7-2; size: many; D: NA; J: TRBJ2-7; DNA: TGTGCCAGCAGCTTAGCGAGCTCCTACGAGCAGTACTTC; CDR3: CASSLASSYEQYF
V: TRBV7-2; size: NA; D: NA; J: TRBJ2-3; DNA: TGTGGCAGCAGCTTAGTAGGCGACTCCACAGATACGCAGTATTTT; CDR3: CGSSLVGDSTDTQYF
V: TRBV6-5; size: many; D: NA; J: TRBJ2-2; DNA: TGTGCCAGCAGTTACTGGGGCGGGGAGCTGTTTTTT; CDR3: CASSYWGGELFF
V: TRBV20-1; size: NA; D: TRBD1; J: TRBJ1-1; DNA: TGCAGTGCTAGTTATCCAGGGGGCACTGAAGCTTTCTTT; CDR3: CSASYPGGTEAFF
V: TRBV7-2; size: few; D: NA; J: TRBJ1-2; DNA: TGTGCCAGCAGCCCTATCCACGGGGCAGGCGTTGGCTACACCTTC; CDR3: CASSPIHGAGVGYTF
V: TRBV3-1; size: few; D: NA; J: TRBJ2-2; DNA: TGTGCCAGCAGCCATAAAGGCGAAAACACCGGGGAGCTGTTTTTT; CDR3: CASSHKGENTGELFF
V: TRBV5-6; size: many; D: TRBD1; J: TRBJ1-4; DNA: TGTGCCAGCAGCCCAACAGGGGGCGCGGGGGAAAAACTGTTTTTT; CDR3: CASSPTGGAGEKLFF
V: TRBV25-1; size: NA; D: NA; J: TRBJ1-2; DNA: TGTGCCAGCAGACAGGAACCCTGGGGCTACACCTTC; CDR3: CASRQEPWGYTF
V: TRBV9; size: few; D: TRBD1; J: TRBJ2-2; DNA: TGTGCCAGCAGCGCGGGACAGGCAAACACCGGGGAGCTGTTTTTT; CDR3: CASSAGQANTGELFF
V: TRBV5-1; size: few; D: TRBD2; J: TRBJ2-1; DNA: TGCGCCAGCAGCCTAGCGGGAGGGCAATGGAATGAGCAGTTCTTC; CDR3: CASSLAGGQWNEQFF
V: TRBV12-3/TRBV12-4; size: NA; D: TRBD1; J: TRBJ1-3; DNA: TGTGCCAGCAGGGCAGGGGGCGAAAGGAACACCATATATTTT; CDR3: CASRAGGERNTIYF
V: TRBV25-1; size: few; D: NA; J: TRBJ2-1; DNA: TGTGCCAGCAGTGAATCTCTTCTGGACGGGGGGCCCGGGTACAATGAGCAGTTCTTC; CDR3: CASSESLLDGGPGYNEQFF
V: TRBV15; size: NA; D: NA; J: TRBJ2-1; DNA: TGTGCCACCAGCAGGAGCGGGTCTTACAATGAGCAGTTCTTC; CDR3: CATSRSGSYNEQFF
V: TRBV9; size: few; D: TRBD2; J: TRBJ2-1; DNA: TGTGCCAGCAGCGTAGGGCTAGCGGTCAGCTCCTACAATGAGCAGTTCTTC; CDR3: CASSVGLAVSSYNEQFF
V: TRBV7-9; size: many; D: TRBD1; J: TRBJ2-1; DNA: TGTGCCAGCAGCTTAGTAGACAGGGGCGAGCAGTTCTTC; CDR3: CASSLVDRGEQFF
V: TRBV4-3; size: NA; D: TRBD2; J: TRBJ2-3; DNA: TGCGCCAGCAGCCAAGACAGAGGGGCGGGAGTTGGGGATACGCAGTATTTT; CDR3: CASSQDRGAGVGDTQYF
V: TRBV5-4; size: few; D: TRBD2; J: TRBJ2-3; DNA: TGTGCCAGCAGCTTGGAAGGCGGGAGAACGACAGATACGCAGTATTTT; CDR3: CASSLEGGRTTDTQYF
V: TRBV10-3; size: NA; D: NA; J: TRBJ2-7; DNA: TGTGCCACCTATGGGGGCGACGGACTGGGAAGGTACGAGCAGTACTTC; CDR3: CATYGGDGLGRYEQYF
V: TRBV12-3/TRBV12-4; size: many; D: NA; J: TRBJ2-2; DNA: TGTGCCAGCAGTTTCAGTCCAGGGGTCACCGGGGAGCTGTTTTTT; CDR3: CASSFSPGVTGELFF
V: TRBV20-1; size: few; D: TRBD1; J: TRBJ1-5; DNA: TGCAGTGCTAGTACCGGGACAGCGAATCAGCCCCAGCATTTT; CDR3: CSASTGTANQPQHF
V: TRBV7-9; size: NA; D: NA; J: TRBJ2-1; DNA: TGTGCCAGCAGCGGAGGAGTTACAGAATACAATGAGCAGTTCTTC; CDR3: CASSGGVTEYNEQFF
V: TRBV15; size: many; D: TRBD2; J: TRBJ2-1; DNA: TGTGCCACCAGCGAGACTAGCCGCGGTGAGCAGTTCTTC; CDR3: CATSETSRGEQFF
V: TRBV4-3; size: few; D: TRBD2; J: TRBJ2-3; DNA: TGCGCCAGCAGCGTCCTAGCGGGAAGCGGGAATACGCAGTATTTT; CDR3: CASSVLAGSGNTQYF
V: TRBV29-1; size: NA; D: TRBD2; J: TRBJ2-1; DNA: TGCAGCGTTGAAGTGGGTCTAGCGGGGGGGCTATCCTACAATGAGCAGTTCTTC; CDR3: CSVEVGLAGGLSYNEQFF
V: TRBV5-1; size: NA; D: TRBD1; J: TRBJ2-3; DNA: TGCGCCAGCAGCTTGGAGGGACAGTTAAACACAGATACGCAGTATTTT; CDR3: CASSLEGQLNTDTQYF
V: TRBV12-3/TRBV12-4; size: few; D: NA; J: TRBJ2-2; DNA: TGTGCCAGCTTCGGACGGAGGGTACAGGGGGAGCTGTTTTTT; CDR3: CASFGRRVQGELFF
V: TRBV5-1; size: many; D: NA; J: TRBJ2-7; DNA: TGCGCCAGCAGCTTGGAGGGAGCCTACGAGCAGTACTTC; CDR3: CASSLEGAYEQYF
V: TRBV15; size: few; D: NA; J: TRBJ1-6; DNA: TGTGCCACCAGCATCGAACAGTATTCACCCCTCCACTTT; CDR3: CATSIEQYSPLHF
V: TRBV15; size: many; D: NA; J: TRBJ1-5; DNA: TGTGCCACCAGCAGGGACTATAATCAGCCCCAGCATTTT; CDR3: CATSRDYNQPQHF
V: TRBV11-2; size: many; D: TRBD1; J: TRBJ2-7; DNA: TGTGCCAGCAGCTTAACCAGGGGGCTCTACGAGCAGTACTTC; CDR3: CASSLTRGLYEQYF
V: TRBV19; size: few; D: TRBD1; J: TRBJ2-4; DNA: TGTGCCAGTAGTGGAAGGACAGGGGCAGGGGCCAAAAACATTCAGTACTTC; CDR3: CASSGRTGAGAKNIQYF
V: TRBV6-5; size: few; D: NA; J: TRBJ1-2; DNA: TGTGCCAGCAGTTATACAGGGAATGTCTATGGCTACACCTTC; CDR3: CASSYTGNVYGYTF
V: TRBV20-1; size: many; D: NA; J: TRBJ2-5; DNA: TGCAGTGCTAGGGTGAGAGACCAAGAGACCCAGTACTTC; CDR3: CSARVRDQETQYF
V: TRBV9; size: few; D: NA; J: TRBJ2-1; DNA: TGTGCCAGCAGCGTACTGAGCGAGAGCTCCTACAATGAGCAGTTCTTC; CDR3: CASSVLSESSYNEQFF
V: TRBV7-2; size: many; D: NA; J: TRBJ1-2; DNA: TGTGCCAGCAGCTTATTTGTTAGGGACGGCTACACCTTC; CDR3: CASSLFVRDGYTF
V: TRBV4-1; size: NA; D: NA; J: TRBJ2-3; DNA: TGCGCCAGCAGCCGCATTCGGGACACCCGGGGGGATACGCAGTATTTT; CDR3: CASSRIRDTRGDTQYF
V: TRBV5-1; size: few; D: TRBD2; J: TRBJ2-2; DNA: TGCGCCAGCAGCGTGGGGGAGGGACTGCTCACCGGGGAGCTGTTTTTT; CDR3: CASSVGEGLLTGELFF
V: TRBV29-1; size: few; D: NA; J: TRBJ1-2; DNA: TGCAGCGTTGGGGCCCTGGGGGACTATGGCTACACCTTC; CDR3: CSVGALGDYGYTF
V: TRBV10-3; size: many; D: NA; J: TRBJ1-2; DNA: TGTGCCATCAGTGACGCAGGGAAAGGGTATGGCTACACCTTC; CDR3: CAISDAGKGYGYTF
V: TRBV5-5; size: few; D: TRBD1; J: TRBJ1-1; DNA: TGTGCCAGCAGCTTGGATAGTAACAGGGGCACTGAAGCTTTCTTT; CDR3: CASSLDSNRGTEAFF
V: TRBV5-6; size: NA; D: NA; J: TRBJ2-7; DNA: TGTGCCAGCACCTCGGACTGGGATTCCTACGAGCAGTACTTC; CDR3: CASTSDWDSYEQYF
V: TRBV7-9; size: few; D: NA; J: TRBJ1-2; DNA: TGTGCCAGCAGCTTAGTAATTTCCCAGGGACATGGCTACACCTTC; CDR3: CASSLVISQGHGYTF
V: TRBV20-1; size: few; D: NA; J: TRBJ2-1; DNA: TGCAGTGCTATTATGTACAATGAGCAGTTCTTC; CDR3: CSAIMYNEQFF
V: TRBV4-2; size: medium-sized; D: TRBD2; J: TRBJ2-3; DNA: TGTGCCAGCAGCCTCGATCGGACTAGCGGAGGGGATACGCAGTATTTT; CDR3: CASSLDRTSGGDTQYF
V: TRBV20-1; size: few; D: NA; J: TRBJ2-6; DNA: TGCAGTGCGACAAGGCCGTCCCTCCCCGGGGCCAACGTCCTGACTTTC; CDR3: CSATRPSLPGANVLTF
V: TRBV2; size: few; D: NA; J: TRBJ1-1; DNA: TGTGCCAGCAGTGAATCCGGGCCGAACACTGAAGCTTTCTTT; CDR3: CASSESGPNTEAFF
V: TRBV28; size: many; D: TRBD2; J: TRBJ2-5; DNA: TGTGCCAGCAGTATATATGGGACTAGCGGGAGTTCAGAGACCCAGTACTTC; CDR3: CASSIYGTSGSSETQYF
V: TRBV4-2; size: NA; D: NA; J: TRBJ2-2; DNA: TGTGCCAGCAGCCAAGTCGCTGGGTTCGGCACCGGGGAGCTGTTTTTT; CDR3: CASSQVAGFGTGELFF
V: TRBV6-1; size: NA; D: TRBD1; J: TRBJ1-4; DNA: TGTGCCAGCAGCCGCAGGGATACAGGGGTTCGGAGAAAACTGTTTTTT; CDR3: CASSRRDTGVRRKLFF
V: TRBV20-1; size: few; D: NA; J: TRBJ2-1; DNA: TGCAGTGCTTACCACCCCCAAGTAGACAATGAGCAGTTCTTC; CDR3: CSAYHPQVDNEQFF
V: TRBV11-2; size: few; D: NA; J: TRBJ1-4; DNA: TGTGCCAGCAGCTTAGTTCGGGGGTTATATGCAACTAATGAAAAACTGTTTTTT; CDR3: CASSLVRGLYATNEKLFF
V: TRBV12-3/TRBV12-4; size: many; D: NA; J: TRBJ2-3; DNA: TGTGCCAGCAGTTTACTGCGGCCCCCAGATACGCAGTATTTT; CDR3: CASSLLRPPDTQYF
V: TRBV3-1; size: NA; D: TRBD2; J: TRBJ2-5; DNA: TGTGCCAGCAGCCTCCGGGGGGTCGCGGAGACCCAGTACTTC; CDR3: CASSLRGVAETQYF